This passage covers 23 T cell receptor beta chains from one sample sequenced in a study of T cell responses to AZD1222 COVID-19 vaccine. The protocol was immunoSEQ multiplex PCR, while the TCRdb copy is restricted to in-frame clones and leaves out a portion. Altogether around 130,000 clones are present, about nine tenths being singletons, with the ten largest covering 9.5%. Here the sequenced sample was peripheral blood, taken 28 days after the second AZD1222 dose. The source is an adult who received the AZD1222 COVID-19 vaccine.

The rearrangement uses TRBV6-5 and TRBJ1-5, with D unclear. Germline lookup yields CDR1 MNHEY and CDR2 SVGAGI. The CDR3 runs to 13 residues. V dropped 8 bases and J dropped 3 bases, with 11 bases sitting between them. The CDR3 sequence: CASVYGYNQPQHF. CDR3 DNA sequence: TGTGCCAGCGTCTACGGCTACAATCAGCCCCAGCATTTT.

This clone was observed many times. This sequence joins TRBV24-1 and TRBJ2-3; D is perhaps TRBD2 (6 bases). Germline V lookup: CDR1 KGHDR, CDR2 SFDVKD. The CDR3 is 11 residues long. Trimming took off 4 bases at V and 11 bases at J, with 9 bases between the two ends. The CDR3 sequence is CATSDGEEQYF. The CDR3 DNA reads TGTGCCACCAGTGACGGGGAGGAGCAGTATTTT.

The chain carries TRBV28 and TRBJ1-1; no clear D. Germline V gene sequence: CDR1 MDHEN, CDR2 SYDVKM. V shed 5 bases and J shed 0 bases, with 10 bases lying between them. The CDR3 is 14 amino acids. The CDR3 here is CASSGRALNTEAFF. The CDR3 nucleotides are TGTGCCAGCAGTGGCCGGGCCCTGAACACTGAAGCTTTCTTT.

The rearrangement joins TRBV28 to TRBJ1-5, with D maybe TRBD1 (6 bases). There are 14 residues in the CDR3. The ends were cut back, 2 bases at V and 3 bases at J, with 8 bases in the middle. CDR1 and CDR2 (germline): MDHEN, SYDVKM. The CDR3 bases are TGTGCCAGCAGTTTAGGGGGGCCCAATCAGCCCCAGCATTTT. Translation: CASSLGGPNQPQHF.

The chain recombines TRBV7-9 with TRBJ1-5; D gene unclear. Germline lookup yields CDR1 SEHNR and CDR2 FQNEAQ (reference sequence). Trimming took 4 bases from V and 0 from J, leaving 7 bases between them. The CDR3 is made up of 14 amino acids. The CDR3 region is CASSSERSNQPQHF. CDR3 nucleotides: TGTGCCAGCAGCTCCGAGCGTAGCAATCAGCCCCAGCATTTT.

The chain links TRBV7-9 to TRBJ1-5; the D is unclear. Deletions cut 2 bases from V and 3 bases from J, with 8 bases between. Per germline, CDR1 SEHNR and CDR2 FQNEAQ (reference sequence). This CDR3 is built from 14 residues. CDR3 residues: CASSLYDDNQPQHF. The CDR3 nucleotides read TGTGCCAGCAGCTTATATGACGACAATCAGCCCCAGCATTTT. Combining the CDR3 with reference TRBV7-9 and TRBJ1-5 gives the whole variable domain DTGVSQNPRHKITKRGQNVTFRCDPISEHNRLYWYRQTLGQGPEFLTYFQNEAQLEKSRLLSDRFSAERPKGSFSTLEIQRTEQGDSAMYLCASSLYDDNQPQHFGDGTRLSIL.

The gene calls are TRBV20-1 and TRBJ2-1; no reliable D call. CDR1 is DFQATT, CDR2 SNEGSKA, per germline (reference sequence). Between the trimmed V and J ends, which lost 3 bases and 1 base, there was a span of 7 bases. There are 13 residues in the CDR3. The CDR3 nucleotides read TGCAGTGCTAGTGGGAATTCCTACAATGAGCAGTTCTTC. Translation gives CSASGNSYNEQFF.

The J gene is TRBJ2-7, the V gene TRBV19; D not resolved. Trimming left V 3 bases short and J 6 bases short, with 15 bases between. The CDR3 is 14 amino acids. The germline V gene encodes CDR1 LNHDA and CDR2 SQIVND (reference sequence). This chain's CDR3 is CASSMAPLALEQYF. DNA for the CDR3: TGTGCCAGTAGTATGGCCCCCTTGGCTCTCGAGCAGTACTTC.

This chain links TRBV19 with TRBJ1-5, with D hard to call. Germline lookup yields CDR1 LNHDA and CDR2 SQIVND (reference sequence). This CDR3 has 12 amino acids. The V gene lost 8 bases and the J gene lost 7 bases, with 12 bases spanning the gap. CDR3 region: CASSPRAQPQHF. The DNA for the CDR3 is TGTGCCAGTTCCCCCCGGGCACAGCCCCAGCATTTT. Variable domain in full (rest from reference TRBV19 and TRBJ1-5): DGGITQSPKYLFRKEGQNVTLSCEQNLNHDAMYWYRQDPGQGLRLIYYSQIVNDFQKGDIAEGYSVSREKKESFPLTVTSAQKNPTAFYLCASSPRAQPQHFGDGTRLSIL.

The chain combines TRBV6-1 with TRBJ1-5, with D tentatively TRBD1 (5 bases). Germline CDR1 reads MNHNS; CDR2 reads SASEGT. The CDR3 sequence is 14 residues long. The V gene lost 3 bases and the J gene lost 7 bases, with 13 bases spanning the gap. DNA of the CDR3: TGTGCCAGCAGTGAGTCAGGGAGCGACCAGCCCCAGCATTTT. It translates to CASSESGSDQPQHF.

The CDR3: CASSGTAGGGNTEAFF. The CDR3 DNA sequence: TGTGCCAGCAGCGGCACCGCAGGGGGAGGGAACACTGAAGCTTTCTTT. The V call is TRBV5-4, the J call TRBJ1-1; 7 nucleotides align to TRBD1. CDR3 size: 16 residues. The germline V gene has CDR1 SGHNT and CDR2 YYREEE (reference sequence). Trimming cost V 4 bases and J 1 base; bases outside gene matches: 10.

This rearrangement joins TRBV6-5 to TRBJ2-7, with TRBD1 matching 8 bases. CDR3 size: 15 residues. After removal of 2 bases from V and 9 bases from J, the junction contained 12 bases not matched to a gene. Germline-derived CDR1 and CDR2 are MNHEY and SVGAGI. CDR3 residues: CASSYQGGPGTGQYF. The CDR3 bases are TGTGCCAGCAGTTACCAGGGCGGACCCGGGACAGGGCAGTACTTC.

The chain combines TRBV29-1 with TRBJ2-3; D gene unclear. Per the germline V gene, CDR1 is SQVTM and CDR2 is ANQGSEA. The CDR3 runs to 12 residues. V lost 2 bases and J lost 2, with 5 bases in between. The DNA of the CDR3 is TGCAGCGTTGAAAACCCCACAGATACGCAGTATTTT. Amino acid sequence: CSVENPTDTQYF.

The chain recombines TRBV5-1 with TRBJ2-2; the match to TRBD2 covers 7 bases. Germline loops: CDR1 SGHRS, CDR2 YFSETQ. The junction had 0 bases not matched to a gene; V was cut back by 3 bases and J by 4 bases. This CDR3 comprises 13 residues. As DNA, the CDR3 is TGCGCCAGCAGCTGGGAGGGCACCGGGGAGCTGTTTTTT. It is translated as CASSWEGTGELFF.

This rearrangement joins TRBV6-5 to TRBJ1-2; D may be TRBD1 (6 bases). V gave up 6 bases and J gave up 3 bases, with 8 bases separating them. CDR1 and CDR2 from the germline V gene are MNHEY and SVGAGI. This CDR3 comprises 12 residues. The CDR3 nucleotides read TGTGCCAGCAGCACAGGGTACTATGGCTACACCTTC. Translating gives CASSTGYYGYTF.

This clone was found a few times. The chain combines TRBV27 with TRBJ1-5, with TRBD1 matching over 9 bases. The CDR3 consists of 17 residues. The germline V gene encodes CDR1 MNHEY and CDR2 SMNVEV (reference sequence). The J segment lost 6 bases and the V segment lost 8 bases, leaving 17 bases of the junction unmatched. For the CDR3, the DNA is TGTGCCAGCGGATCGATACAGGGGGCGGTTTTTGGTCAGCCCCAGCATTTT. As protein: CASGSIQGAVFGQPQHF.

V is TRBV3-1 (or the pseudogene TRBV3-2) and J is TRBJ2-2; 9 nucleotides match TRBD2. Germline CDR1 is LGHDT and CDR2 is YNNKEL (reference sequence). The CDR3 spans 17 residues. V shed 4 bases, J shed 3 bases, and the junction held 9 bases outside the gene matches. CDR3 loop: CASSPSRTSDHTGELFF. The CDR3 bases are TGTGCCAGCAGCCCGTCCCGGACTAGCGATCACACCGGGGAGCTGTTTTTT.

The chain combines TRBV7-8 with TRBJ1-6; no definite D call. The CDR3 is 13 residues long. Per the germline V gene, CDR1 is SGHVS and CDR2 is FQNEAQ. Trimming took off 5 bases at V and 14 bases at J, with 16 bases between the two ends. In nucleotides, the CDR3 is TGTGCCAGCAGCCTGCTAGAAATGCGGGCCCTCCACTTT. It translates to CASSLLEMRALHF.

J is TRBJ1-1 and V is TRBV7-9; TRBD1 might be the D (6 bases). CDR3 length: 14 amino acids. The germline V gene has CDR1 SEHNR and CDR2 FQNEAQ (reference sequence). Trimming left V 4 bases short and J 5 bases short, with 14 bases between. The CDR3 region has the DNA TGTGCCAGCAGCTCCCAGGGGTCTATGACTGAAGCTTTCTTT. Translation: CASSSQGSMTEAFF. Based on the CDR3 plus reference TRBV7-9 and TRBJ1-1, the full variable domain is DTGVSQNPRHKITKRGQNVTFRCDPISEHNRLYWYRQTLGQGPEFLTYFQNEAQLEKSRLLSDRFSAERPKGSFSTLEIQRTEQGDSAMYLCASSSQGSMTEAFFGQGTRLTVV.

This rearrangement joins TRBV2 to TRBJ1-4; D is uncertain. Germline V gene sequence: CDR1 SNHLY, CDR2 FYNNEI. CDR3 length: 14 residues. Trimming left V 8 bases short and J 0 bases short, with 10 bases between. CDR3 bases: TGTGCCAGCGCAAACGGTGCAACTAATGAAAAACTGTTTTTT. Translated: CASANGATNEKLFF. Full variable domain (missing parts from reference TRBV2 and TRBJ1-4): EPEVTQTPSHQVTQMGQEVILRCVPISNHLYFYWYRQILGQKVEFLVSFYNNEISEKSEIFDDQFSVERPDGSNFTLKIRSTKLEDSAMYFCASANGATNEKLFFGSGTQLSVL.

The chain uses TRBV30 and TRBJ1-1; D is unresolved. Germline CDR1 GTSNPN, CDR2 SVGIG (reference sequence). This CDR3 region has 14 residues. Trimming stripped 2 bases from V and 1 base from J, with 11 bases between. This CDR3 reads CAWSQKGRNTEAFF. CDR3 DNA sequence: TGTGCCTGGAGTCAAAAGGGCAGGAACACTGAAGCTTTCTTT.

The CDR3 is CASSLAVRLVGGQFF. CDR3 bases: TGTGCCAGCAGCTTAGCTGTTCGGCTAGTCGGGGGGCAGTTCTTC. J is TRBJ2-1 and V is TRBV7-6; maybe TRBD2 (6 bases). Germline V lookup: CDR1 SGHVS, CDR2 FNYEAQ. Trimming took off 0 bases at V and 12 bases at J, with 18 bases between the two ends. This CDR3 region has 15 residues.

This chain connects TRBV7-9 to TRBJ1-1; the D is unclear. The CDR3 spans 13 residues. V lost 5 bases to trimming and J lost 7 bases, with 14 bases between them. Germline CDR1 reads SEHNR; CDR2 reads FQNEAQ (reference sequence). CDR3 loop: CASSLLSDFEAFF. CDR3 nucleotide sequence: TGTGCCAGCAGCCTCCTATCGGACTTTGAAGCTTTCTTT.